A single TCR beta chain is shown here with its context. Its antigen is as yet unknown. The V and J ends lost 7 bases and 3 bases, in that order; junction bases with no gene match: 6. This CDR3 is built from 13 residues. Germline loops: CDR1 SGHRS, CDR2 YFSETQ. The data belong to a study of cytomegalovirus exposure and HLA in healthy donors. This PCR relied on a set of 60 Vbeta primers and 13 Jbeta primers. Method: immunoSEQ multiplex PCR; TCRdb's copy keeps in-frame clones and lacks some. The sample has roughly 180,000 clones, about four fifths seen once. Whole-study results and caveats: Within an earlier analysis, most TCR beta V segments proved productive either about 90% or about 30% of the time. CMV serostatus stood as the only immune exposure information on hand.

The clonotype originates from a boy aged 10-17 years in good health and CMV-seronegative. V gene TRBV5-1 combines with J gene TRBJ2-5; 7 positions agree with TRBD1. Sample: PBMCs. DNA of the CDR3: TGCGCCAGCCTTTCGGGACAGAAAGAGACCCAGTACTTC. This codes for CASLSGQKETQYF.